The clone carrying this TCR beta chain was seen only a few times. Per the study methods: Reference gene primer amplification gave nucleated cell count estimates. Produced via immunoSEQ multiplex PCR; TCRdb's table is partial and in-frame only. V, J and clone size are those of that table, while D and trimming were read from the DNA. The repertoire holds approximately 200,000 clones, approximately 75% seen once, with about 10% in the top ten. This specimen comes from a study of blood T cell repertoires in COVID-19. In the study overall: Both acute and convalescent COVID-19 samples were obtained from the United States, Italy and Spain. Sample material is recorded as cDNA or gDNA derived from T cells, B-cell-depleted T cells, or PBMCs.

All enrollees were roughly 18 to 100 years old and from approximately 24 US areas. The CDR3 sequence is 14 residues long. The V end lost 0 bases, the J end lost 8 bases, and 9 bases lay between the germline ends. Germline loops: CDR1 SGHDT, CDR2 YYEEEE. This chain links TRBV5-6 with TRBJ1-6; the D is unclear. The sequenced sample was PBMCs or T cells enriched from blood (not recorded which). The origin of this receptor is a middle-aged man who had recovered from COVID-19. In nucleotides, the CDR3 is TGTGCCAGCAGCTTGGGGAGGGTTTATTCACCCCTCCACTTT. Protein product: CASSLGRVYSPLHF.